This T cell receptor beta chain was identified during a study of CD8 T cells in Susac syndrome. General observations from the study: Clonal expansion did not appear in Susac syndrome CD4+ T cell repertoires.

V was pared by 4 bases and J by 9 bases, with 3 bases of the junction left unmatched. The CDR3 sequence is 12 residues long. Germline V lookup: CDR1 KGHSH, CDR2 LQKENI. Diagnostic criteria defined recently for definite or probable disease were met by the Susac syndrome patients. Isolation of CD8+ and CD4+ T cells was performed negatively, whereas enrichment of TEMRA cells was done by FACS. Reverse transcription of about 0.5 to 1 ug RNA was carried out with random hexamers. TCRdb reprocessed the immunoSEQ multiplex PCR reads with MiXCR, giving one entry per CDR3 protein. Among about 160,000 distinct CDR3 sequences listed, around 96% were seen once. Remarks on this clonotype: Its antigen is currently unknown.

The specimen was CD4+ T cells from PBMCs. The TCR sequence derives from a human donor with Susac syndrome. V and J are TRBV18 and TRBJ2-1; 7 nucleotides agree with TRBD1. The CDR3 is CASSRDRGEQFF. Written as DNA, the CDR3 is TGTGCCAGCTCACGGGACAGAGGTGAGCAGTTCTTC.